The clone carrying this TCR beta chain appeared a few times. Its antigen is currently unknown. The germline V gene has CDR1 MNHEY and CDR2 SMNVEV (reference sequence). CDR3 length: 14 amino acids. V was trimmed by 7 bases and J by 5 bases, leaving 17 bases between them. The data are from a study of T cell repertoires in cytomegalovirus infection. TCRdb reprocessed the reads via MiXCR and lists one record per CDR3 protein. The data show about 830,000 distinct CDR3 sequences, with 32% seen just once and around 12% held by the top ten. This sequence joins TRBV27 and TRBJ1-2; tentative D call: TRBD1 (5 bases). The specimen comprised cultured CD8+ T cells from PBMCs, sampled from culture after CMV antigen stimulation. The TCR was taken from a human donor in good health (CMV status not recorded). Some clones in this sample may be carry-over from other donors' samples. CDR3 amino acids: CASKPTGAPYGYTF. Here the CDR3 DNA reads TGTGCCAGCAAACCCACCGGGGCCCCTTATGGCTACACCTTC.